This TCR beta chain was identified during a study of regulatory T cells in long-lasting Graves disease. Time point here: newly diagnosed GD, antithyroid drugs for less than 3 months. The authors made the TCR library using RNA they extracted from PBMCs. Roughly 10-milliliter peripheral blood samples went into EDTA tubes. To make TCR beta libraries, researchers used iRepertoire HTBI primers and Arm-PCR of CDR3 regions. MiXCR, run by TCRdb on the multiplex PCR reads, gives a single entry per CDR3 protein. The table lists about 620,000 distinct CDR3 sequences, 16% of them singletons. Study-level points and caveats: Persistent disease was associated with favored TRBV28 usage and with favored use of TRBJ1-2 and TRBJ2-5.

This clonotype was recorded at least ten times. What it binds is unknown. The CDR3 runs to 15 residues. V trimming: 5 bases; J trimming: 2 bases; junction bases outside the gene matches: 6. Germline V gene sequence: CDR1 SEHNR, CDR2 FQNEAQ (reference sequence). A further study also used this sample, focusing on T cells in Graves' hyperthyroidism and ophthalmopathy. That work adds: Most thyroid clonotypes that were expanded above 0.001 also turned up in blood.

Sequenced here: peripheral blood mononuclear cells (PBMCs), sampled at new diagnosis, from a patient treated with antithyroid drugs. The chain carries TRBV7-9 and TRBJ2-3; 8 nucleotides line up with TRBD2. This TCR came from a woman between 25 and 40 years old with Graves disease. DNA for the CDR3: TGTGCCAGCAGCCTAAAAGCGGGAGTCACAGATACGCAGTATTTT. Residues: CASSLKAGVTDTQYF.